This TCR beta chain was sequenced in a study of shared clonotypes between healthy human individuals. Study in general: Donors were two women and a few men aged 18 to 49.

Germline V gene sequence: CDR1 SGHRS, CDR2 YFSETQ. Trimming took off 0 bases at V and 8 bases at J, with 9 bases between the two ends. The CDR3 has 13 residues. TCRdb keeps only in-frame clones here, not all; method: immunoSEQ multiplex PCR. The sample lists about 2,500,000 clones, more than 90% occurring once. Study-wide points: Naive subsets usually exceeded memory subsets in estimated richness.

A word on this clone: What it recognizes is unknown.

V is TRBV5-1 and J is TRBJ2-4; tentatively, D is TRBD2 (6 bases). Sequencing was done on a sample of naive CD4+ T cells sorted from blood. Subset indicated: CD45RA+ positively selected. The receptor was isolated from a man younger than 35 in good health. In DNA, the CDR3 is TGCGCCAGCAGCTTGGGGGACTCTGACATTCAGTACTTC. Translated, it gives CASSLGDSDIQYF.